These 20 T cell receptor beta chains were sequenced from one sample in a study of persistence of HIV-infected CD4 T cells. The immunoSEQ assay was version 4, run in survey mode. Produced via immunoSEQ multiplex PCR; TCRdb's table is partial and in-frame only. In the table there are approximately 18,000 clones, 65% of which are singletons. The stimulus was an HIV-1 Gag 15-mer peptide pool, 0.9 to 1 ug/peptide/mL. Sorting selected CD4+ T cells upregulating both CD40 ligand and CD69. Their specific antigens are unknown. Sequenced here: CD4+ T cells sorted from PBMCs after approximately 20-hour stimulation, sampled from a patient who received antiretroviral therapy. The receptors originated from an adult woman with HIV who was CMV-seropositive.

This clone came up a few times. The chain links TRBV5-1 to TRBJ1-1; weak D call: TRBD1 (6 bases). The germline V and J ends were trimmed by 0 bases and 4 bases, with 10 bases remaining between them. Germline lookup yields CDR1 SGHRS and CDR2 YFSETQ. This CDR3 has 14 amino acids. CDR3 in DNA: TGCGCCAGCAGCTTGGAAGGGGGGCTCACTGAAGCTTTCTTT. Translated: CASSLEGGLTEAFF.

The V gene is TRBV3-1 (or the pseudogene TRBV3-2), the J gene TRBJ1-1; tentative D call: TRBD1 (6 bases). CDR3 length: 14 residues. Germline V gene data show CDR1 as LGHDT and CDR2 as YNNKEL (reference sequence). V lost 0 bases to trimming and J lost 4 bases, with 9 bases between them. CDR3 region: CASSQERGGTEAFF. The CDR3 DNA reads TGTGCCAGCAGCCAAGAAAGGGGGGGCACTGAAGCTTTCTTT.

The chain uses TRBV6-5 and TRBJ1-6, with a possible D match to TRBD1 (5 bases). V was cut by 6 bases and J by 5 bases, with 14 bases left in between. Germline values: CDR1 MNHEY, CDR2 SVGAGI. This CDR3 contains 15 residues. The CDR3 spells CASRQDRMNNSPLHF. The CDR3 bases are TGTGCCAGCAGACAGGATCGTATGAATAATTCACCCCTCCACTTT.

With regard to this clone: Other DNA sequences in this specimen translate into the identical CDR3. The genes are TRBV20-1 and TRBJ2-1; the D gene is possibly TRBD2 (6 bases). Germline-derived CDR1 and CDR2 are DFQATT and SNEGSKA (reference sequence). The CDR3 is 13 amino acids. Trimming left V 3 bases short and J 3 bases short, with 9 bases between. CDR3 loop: CSASSGGYNEQFF. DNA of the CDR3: TGCAGTGCTAGTTCCGGGGGCTACAATGAGCAGTTCTTC.

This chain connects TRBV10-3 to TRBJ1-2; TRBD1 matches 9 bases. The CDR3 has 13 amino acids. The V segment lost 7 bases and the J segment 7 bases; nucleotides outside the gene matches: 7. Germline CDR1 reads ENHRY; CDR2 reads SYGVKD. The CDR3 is CAINRDRDGGYTF. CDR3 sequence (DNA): TGTGCCATCAACCGGGACAGGGACGGTGGCTACACCTTC.

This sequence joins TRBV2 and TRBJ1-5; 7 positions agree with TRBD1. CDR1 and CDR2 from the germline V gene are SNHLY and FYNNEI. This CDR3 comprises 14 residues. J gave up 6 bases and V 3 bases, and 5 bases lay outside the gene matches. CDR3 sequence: CASSEQGGGQPQHF. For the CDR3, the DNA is TGTGCCAGCAGTGAGCAGGGGGGGGGTCAGCCCCAGCATTTT.

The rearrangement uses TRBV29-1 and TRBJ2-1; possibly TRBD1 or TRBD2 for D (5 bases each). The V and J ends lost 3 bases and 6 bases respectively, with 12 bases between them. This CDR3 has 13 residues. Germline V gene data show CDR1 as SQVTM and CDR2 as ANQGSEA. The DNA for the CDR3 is TGCAGCGTTGACCGACGGGGCTCCAATGAGCAGTTCTTC. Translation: CSVDRRGSNEQFF.

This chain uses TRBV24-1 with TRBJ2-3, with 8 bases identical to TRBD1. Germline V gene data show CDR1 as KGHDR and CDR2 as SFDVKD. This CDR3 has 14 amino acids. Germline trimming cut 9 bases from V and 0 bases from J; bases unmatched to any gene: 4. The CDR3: CATSGQGSTDTQYF. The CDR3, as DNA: TGTGCCACCTCAGGACAGGGTAGCACAGATACGCAGTATTTT.

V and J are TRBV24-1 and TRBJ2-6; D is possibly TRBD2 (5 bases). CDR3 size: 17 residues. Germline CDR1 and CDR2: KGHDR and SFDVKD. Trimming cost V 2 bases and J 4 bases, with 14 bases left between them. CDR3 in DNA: TGTGCCACCAGTGATTCGAAGCTAGCTTACGGGGCCAACGTCCTGACTTTC. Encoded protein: CATSDSKLAYGANVLTF.

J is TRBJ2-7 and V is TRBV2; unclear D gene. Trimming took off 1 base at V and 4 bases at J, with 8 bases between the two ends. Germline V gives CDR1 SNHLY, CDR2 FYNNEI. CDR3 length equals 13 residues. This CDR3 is CASSEVGLYEQYV. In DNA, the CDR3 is TGTGCCAGCAGTGAAGTTGGGTTATACGAGCAGTACGTC.

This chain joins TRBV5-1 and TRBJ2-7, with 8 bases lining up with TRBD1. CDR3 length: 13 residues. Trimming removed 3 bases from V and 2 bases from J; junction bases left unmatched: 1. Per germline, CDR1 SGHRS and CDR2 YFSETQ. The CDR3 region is CASSWTGTYEQYF. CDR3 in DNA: TGCGCCAGCAGCTGGACAGGGACCTACGAGCAGTACTTC.

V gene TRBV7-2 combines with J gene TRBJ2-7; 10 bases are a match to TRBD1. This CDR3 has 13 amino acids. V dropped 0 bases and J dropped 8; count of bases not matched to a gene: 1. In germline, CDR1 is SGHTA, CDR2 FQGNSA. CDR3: CASSLAGQGKQYF. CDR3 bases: TGTGCCAGCAGCTTAGCGGGACAGGGGAAGCAGTACTTC.

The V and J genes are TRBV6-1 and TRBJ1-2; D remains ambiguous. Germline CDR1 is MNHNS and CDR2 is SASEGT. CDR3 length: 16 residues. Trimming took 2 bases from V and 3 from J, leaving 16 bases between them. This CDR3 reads CASSERGRSSYYGYTF. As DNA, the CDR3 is TGTGCCAGCAGTGAAAGAGGGAGGTCGTCCTACTATGGCTACACCTTC.

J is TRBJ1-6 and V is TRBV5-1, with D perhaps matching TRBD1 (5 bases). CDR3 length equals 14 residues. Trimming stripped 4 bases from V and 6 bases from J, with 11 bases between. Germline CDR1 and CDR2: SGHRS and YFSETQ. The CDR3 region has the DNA TGCGCCAGCAGCCGGGACGGTTTTAATTCACCCCTCCACTTT. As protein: CASSRDGFNSPLHF.

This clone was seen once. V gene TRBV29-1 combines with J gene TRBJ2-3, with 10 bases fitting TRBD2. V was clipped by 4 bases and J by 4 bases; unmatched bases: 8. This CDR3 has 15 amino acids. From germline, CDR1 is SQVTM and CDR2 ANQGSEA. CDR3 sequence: CSVGISGGFADTQYF. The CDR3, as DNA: TGCAGCGTTGGGATTAGCGGGGGGTTCGCAGATACGCAGTATTTT.

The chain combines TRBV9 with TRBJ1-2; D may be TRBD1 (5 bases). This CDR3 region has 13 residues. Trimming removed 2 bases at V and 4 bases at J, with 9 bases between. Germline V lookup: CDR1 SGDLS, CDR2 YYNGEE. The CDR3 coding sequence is TGTGCCAGCAGCGTGGGGGAACTCTATGGCTACACCTTC. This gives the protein CASSVGELYGYTF.

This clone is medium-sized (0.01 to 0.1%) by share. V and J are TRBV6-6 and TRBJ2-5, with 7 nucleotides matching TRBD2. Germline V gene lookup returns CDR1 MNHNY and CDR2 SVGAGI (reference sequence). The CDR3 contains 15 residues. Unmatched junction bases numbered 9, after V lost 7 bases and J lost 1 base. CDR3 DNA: TGTGCCAGCACCCTAGAGGGACTAATCCAAGAGACCCAGTACTTC. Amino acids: CASTLEGLIQETQYF.

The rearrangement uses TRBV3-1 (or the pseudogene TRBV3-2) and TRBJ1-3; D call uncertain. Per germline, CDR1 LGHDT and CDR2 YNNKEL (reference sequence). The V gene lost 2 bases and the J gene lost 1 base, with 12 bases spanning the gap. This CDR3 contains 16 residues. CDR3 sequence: CASSQNPVGSGNTIYF. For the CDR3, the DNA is TGTGCCAGCAGCCAAAACCCTGTGGGGTCTGGAAACACCATATATTTT.

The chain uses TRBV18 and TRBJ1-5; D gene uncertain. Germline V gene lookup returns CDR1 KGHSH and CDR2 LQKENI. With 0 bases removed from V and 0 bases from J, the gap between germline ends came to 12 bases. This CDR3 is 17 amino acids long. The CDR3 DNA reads TGTGCCAGCTCACCACCGTTGAGTTTGGGTAGCAATCAGCCCCAGCATTTT. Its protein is CASSPPLSLGSNQPQHF. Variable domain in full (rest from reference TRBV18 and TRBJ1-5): NAGVMQNPRHLVRRRGQEARLRCSPMKGHSHVYWYRQLPEEGLKFMVYLQKENIIDESGMPKERFSAEFPKEGPSILRIQQVVRGDSAAYFCASSPPLSLGSNQPQHFGDGTRLSIL.

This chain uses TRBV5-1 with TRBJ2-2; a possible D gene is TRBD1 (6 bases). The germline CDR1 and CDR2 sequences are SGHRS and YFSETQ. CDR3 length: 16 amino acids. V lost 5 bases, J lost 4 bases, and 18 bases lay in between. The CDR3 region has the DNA TGCGCCAGCAGTATACAAACAGGGCTGGGCACCGGGGAGCTGTTTTTT. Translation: CASSIQTGLGTGELFF. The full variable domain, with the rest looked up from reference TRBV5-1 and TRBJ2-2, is KAGVTQTPRYLIKTRGQQVTLSCSPISGHRSVSWYQQTPGQGLQFLFEYFSETQRNKGNFPGRFSGRQFSNSRSEMNVSTLELGDSALYLCASSIQTGLGTGELFFGEGSRLTVL.